These 10 T cell receptor beta chains were sequenced from one sample in a study of cytomegalovirus exposure and HLA in healthy donors. Repertoires were generated with immunoSEQ multiplex PCR, while TCRdb's copy carries only in-frame clones and drops some. This repertoire shows about 130,000 clones, 85% to 90% found once; its top ten account for 9%. The sequenced material came from PBMCs. The source is a woman aged 18-29 years in good health and CMV-seropositive.

The chain links TRBV9 to TRBJ1-1; D gene ambiguous. This CDR3 has 12 residues. The V and J ends lost 4 bases and 11 bases respectively, with 15 bases between them. Germline lookup yields CDR1 SGDLS and CDR2 YYNGEE. CDR3 sequence reads: CASSLSDGRAFF. The CDR3 region has the DNA TGTGCCAGCAGCCTATCCGACGGGAGGGCTTTCTTT.

V gene TRBV30 combines with J gene TRBJ1-5, with D maybe TRBD1 (6 bases). The V gene lost 0 bases and the J gene lost 9 bases, with 21 bases spanning the gap. CDR3 size: 16 residues. Per germline, CDR1 GTSNPN and CDR2 SVGIG (reference sequence). CDR3 in amino acids: CAWSVGGGATGTPQHF. The CDR3 coding sequence is TGTGCCTGGAGTGTGGGTGGGGGGGCCACCGGCACGCCCCAGCATTTT.

On this clone: Since a far larger clone is one base different, this is likely a read error. The rearrangement links TRBV6-5 to TRBJ1-1; D gene uncertain. The germline V gene has CDR1 MNHEY and CDR2 SVGAGI. V was clipped by 6 bases and J by 1 base, with 6 bases between them. CDR3 length equals 12 residues. The CDR3 loop is CASRDSNTEAFF. As DNA, the CDR3 is TGTGCCAGCAGGGACTCGAACACTGAAGCTTTCTTT.

The rearrangement joins TRBV19 to TRBJ2-7; TRBD1 matches 7 bases. The CDR3 consists of 14 residues. CDR1 and CDR2 from the germline V gene are LNHDA and SQIVND (reference sequence). J was trimmed by 3 bases and V by 3 bases; bases with no gene match: 5. The CDR3 nucleotides read TGTGCCAGTAGTATTCGGGCAGGGGGCTACGAGCAGTACTTC. Translation: CASSIRAGGYEQYF.

CDR3 in DNA: TGTGCCAGCAGTTCCAGGGTATACGAGCAGTACTTC. It encodes CASSSRVYEQYF. The chain links TRBV6-6 to TRBJ2-7; D might be TRBD1 (5 bases). CDR1 MNHNY and CDR2 SVGAGI come from the germline V gene (reference sequence). This CDR3 is built from 12 residues. The V gene lost 4 bases and the J gene lost 4 bases, with 8 bases spanning the gap.

The chain carries TRBV7-2 and TRBJ2-3; 12 bases are shared with TRBD1. Per germline, CDR1 SGHTA and CDR2 FQGNSA. The CDR3 is 17 amino acids. After removal of 2 bases from V and 7 bases from J, the junction contained 10 bases not matched to a gene. The CDR3 spells CASSLRKGQGAVNTQYF. CDR3 nucleotide sequence: TGTGCCAGCAGCTTAAGGAAGGGACAGGGGGCTGTGAATACGCAGTATTTT.

The chain is built from TRBV30 and TRBJ2-7; D ambiguous. Between the trimmed V and J ends, which lost 0 bases and 0 bases, there was a span of 12 bases. The CDR3 spans 15 residues. Germline V lookup: CDR1 GTSNPN, CDR2 SVGIG (reference sequence). CDR3 DNA: TGTGCCTGGAGTGTACGTACGCTTAGCTCCTACGAGCAGTACTTC. It translates to CAWSVRTLSSYEQYF.

The chain employs TRBV7-2 and TRBJ2-7; D might be TRBD2 (7 bases). This CDR3 contains 16 residues. Trimming took off 5 bases at V and 4 bases at J, with 21 bases between the two ends. The germline CDR1 and CDR2 sequences are SGHTA and FQGNSA. CDR3 in amino acids: CASSPRGGGSTYEQYF. The CDR3 bases are TGTGCCAGCAGCCCTAGGGGCGGGGGCTCTACTTACGAGCAGTACTTC.

The chain joins TRBV7-9 to TRBJ1-1, with 8 nucleotides matching TRBD1. V was pared by 5 bases and J by 1 base, with 6 bases of the junction left unmatched. CDR1 is SEHNR, CDR2 FQNEAQ, per germline (reference sequence). The CDR3 contains 15 residues. CDR3 in DNA: TGTGCCAGCAGCCCTCGACAGGGGTCGAACACTGAAGCTTTCTTT. As protein: CASSPRQGSNTEAFF.

This chain uses TRBV6-1 with TRBJ1-2; the D is unclear. The CDR3 totals 13 residues. Germline CDR1 reads MNHNS; CDR2 reads SASEGT. V lost 6 bases and J 3 bases, leaving 11 bases between the germline ends. This chain's CDR3 is CASSPAGDYGYTF. In DNA, the CDR3 is TGTGCCAGCAGCCCGGCGGGTGACTATGGCTACACCTTC.